The T cell receptor (beta chain) described here comes from a study of preoperative IRX-2 immunotherapy in early breast cancer. The table came from immunoSEQ multiplex PCR; TCRdb's copy has only in-frame clones and leaves some out. Here the sample spans 40,000 or so clones, roughly 94% being singletons. Treatment defined: preoperative locoregional IRX-2 cytokine immunotherapy. Preoperative locoregional IRX-2 cytokine immunotherapy was tested in the phase Ib source study. Germline CDR1 SNHLY, CDR2 FYNNEI. This CDR3 has 14 amino acids. V lost 7 bases, J lost 3 bases, and 15 bases lay in between. The origin of this receptor is a human donor with breast cancer. Sequencing was performed on tumor tissue, taken after IRX-2 immunotherapy. This chain joins TRBV2 and TRBJ1-2, with a possible D match to TRBD1 (6 bases). The CDR3 loop reads CASTGEAIYYGYTF. DNA for the CDR3: TGTGCCAGCACAGGGGAGGCGATATACTATGGCTACACCTTC.